This T cell receptor (beta chain) appears in the sequencing data of a study of CD8 T cells in Susac syndrome. Per the germline V gene, CDR1 is MNHEY and CDR2 is SMNVEV (reference sequence). The CDR3 loop spans 12 amino acids. Between the trimmed V and J ends, which lost 4 bases and 7 bases, there was a span of 10 bases. Reverse transcription of roughly 0.5 to 1 ug RNA was performed with random hexamers. It was immunoSEQ multiplex PCR that amplified TCR beta CDR3 across 54 Vbeta and 13 Jbeta. TCRdb ran MiXCR on the immunoSEQ multiplex PCR reads and lists one entry per CDR3 protein. This table holds roughly 200,000 distinct CDR3 sequences, 85% to 95% found once.

The chain uses TRBV27 and TRBJ1-2; possibly TRBD1 for D (5 bases). The TCR originated in a human donor in good health. The sample taken for sequencing was CD4+ T cells from PBMCs. This CDR3 reads CASSYNGGGYTF. Written as DNA, the CDR3 is TGTGCCAGCAGTTACAACGGGGGTGGCTACACCTTC.